Presented here are 13 T cell receptor beta chains from one specimen sequenced in a study of long-term antiretroviral therapy in people with HIV. Runs used v3.0 of the immunoSEQ assay and were done at survey level. TCRdb's table, derived via immunoSEQ multiplex PCR, lists solely in-frame clones and lacks some. The table records approximately 20,000 clones, 88% of them present only once. This material consisted of unsorted PBMCs, taken 0.6 years after starting antiretroviral therapy. The source of these receptors is a man in his fifties or sixties with HIV.

The chain carries TRBV5-4 and TRBJ1-6; D may be TRBD1 (5 bases). Trimming stripped 1 base from V and 8 bases from J, with 7 bases between. The CDR3 sequence is 13 residues long. CDR1 and CDR2 (germline): SGHNT, YYREEE (reference sequence). This chain's CDR3 is CASSLQGDSPLHF. DNA of the CDR3: TGTGCCAGCAGCTTGCAGGGAGATTCACCCCTCCACTTT.

The DNA of the CDR3 is TGCGCCAGCAGCCAAGATGGGGCCAGGGGTATTTCACCCCTCCACTTT. Translated: CASSQDGARGISPLHF. V is TRBV4-3 and J is TRBJ1-6, with a tentative D call TRBD1 (6 bases). The germline gives CDR1 LGHNA, CDR2 YSLEER. There are 16 residues in the CDR3. Trimming shortened V by 0 bases and J by 9 bases, and 15 bases separated the two germline ends.

The V call is TRBV7-9, the J call TRBJ2-1; D gene ambiguous. CDR3 size: 14 residues. Trimming shortened V by 5 bases and J by 3 bases, and 11 bases separated the two germline ends. Per germline, CDR1 SEHNR and CDR2 FQNEAQ (reference sequence). The CDR3 reads CASSPKGNYNEQFF. DNA of the CDR3: TGTGCCAGCAGCCCAAAAGGAAACTACAATGAGCAGTTCTTC.

V is TRBV2 and J is TRBJ1-5; D gene unclear. V lost 5 bases and J 7 bases, leaving 9 bases between the germline ends. The CDR3 totals 12 residues. Per germline, CDR1 SNHLY and CDR2 FYNNEI. The CDR3 sequence is CASSYMGQPQHF. CDR3 coding DNA: TGTGCCAGCAGTTACATGGGGCAGCCCCAGCATTTT.

V gene TRBV4-1 combines with J gene TRBJ2-3, with D perhaps matching TRBD2 (5 bases). This CDR3 spans 14 amino acids. V dropped 1 base and J dropped 3 bases, with 8 bases sitting between them. Germline-derived CDR1 and CDR2 are MGHRA and YSYEKL. For the CDR3, the DNA is TGCGCCAGCAGCCAAGTAGCGTGGACAGATACGCAGTATTTT. Its protein product is CASSQVAWTDTQYF.

This clone was counted between two and nine times. This chain links TRBV27 with TRBJ2-1, with 7 bases identical to TRBD2. Per the germline V gene, CDR1 is MNHEY and CDR2 is SMNVEV (reference sequence). V trimming: 0 bases; J trimming: 3 bases; junction bases outside the gene matches: 2. This CDR3 has 15 amino acids. CDR3 in DNA: TGTGCCAGCAGTTTATCGGTAGCGGGCTACAATGAGCAGTTCTTC. It yields the protein CASSLSVAGYNEQFF.

V usage is TRBV13 and J usage is TRBJ1-2, with 8 positions matching TRBD1. CDR3 length equals 17 residues. Germline CDR1 and CDR2: PRHDT and FYEKMQ (reference sequence). V shed 1 base, J shed 3 bases, and the junction held 10 bases outside the gene matches. Here the CDR3 DNA reads TGTGCCAGCAGCTTAGATGAGGCAGGGGGCCGTTACTATGGCTACACCTTC. As protein: CASSLDEAGGRYYGYTF.

This clone was seen a single time. The chain combines TRBV5-8 with TRBJ1-5; 9 positions agree with TRBD1. Per germline, CDR1 SGHTS and CDR2 YDEGEE. Trimming at V came to 4 bases and at J to 0 bases, leaving 5 bases not matched to a gene. This CDR3 is built from 16 residues. The CDR3 reads CASSAATGGSNQPQHF. The CDR3 DNA reads as TGTGCCAGCAGCGCCGCGACAGGGGGTAGCAATCAGCCCCAGCATTTT. The variable domain in full, with the rest retrieved from reference TRBV5-8 and TRBJ1-5, is EAGVTQSPTHLIKTRGQQATLRCSPISGHTSVYWYQQALGLGLQFLLWYDEGEERNRGNFPPRFSGRQFPNYSSELNVNALELEDSALYLCASSAATGGSNQPQHFGDGTRLSIL.

Points on this clone: The junction departs from the called germline gene at one end, perhaps through a read error. Other nucleotide sequences from this sample produce the same CDR3. The chain links TRBV13 to TRBJ1-1; a weak D match, TRBD1 (5 bases). This CDR3 is built from 18 residues. In germline, CDR1 is PRHDT, CDR2 FYEKMQ (reference sequence). CDR3 amino acids: CASSLAPALFGKGTEAFF. CDR3 coding DNA: TGTGCCAGTAGCTTAGCTCCGGCTCTTTTCGGTAAGGGGACTGAAGCTTTCTTT.

The rearrangement links TRBV7-9 to TRBJ1-1; possibly TRBD1 for D (5 bases). Germline V gene sequence: CDR1 SEHNR, CDR2 FQNEAQ (reference sequence). The length of the CDR3 is 12 residues. Trimming shortened V by 2 bases and J by 8 bases, and 9 bases separated the two germline ends. CDR3 in amino acids: CASSLMDNEAFF. The CDR3 region has the DNA TGTGCCAGCAGCTTAATGGACAACGAAGCTTTCTTT.

The chain has TRBV28 and TRBJ2-3, with D perhaps TRBD2 (5 bases). Germline assignment: CDR1 MDHEN and CDR2 SYDVKM. The CDR3 spans 14 residues. Trimming removed 6 bases at V and 1 base at J, with 11 bases between. The CDR3: CASRPAGRTDTQYF. Here the CDR3 DNA reads TGTGCCAGCAGACCGGCGGGCCGCACAGATACGCAGTATTTT.

The V and J genes are TRBV11-2 and TRBJ2-7, with D hard to call. CDR1 is SGHAT and CDR2 is FQNNGV in the germline V gene. V was shortened by 3 bases and J by 0 bases, with 12 bases between the two germline ends. The CDR3 runs 15 residues. In DNA form, the CDR3 reads TGTGCCAGCAGCTTTTCCGTGAGAAGCTCCTACGAGCAGTACTTC. Protein sequence: CASSFSVRSSYEQYF. The entire variable domain, with the rest obtained from reference TRBV11-2 and TRBJ2-7, is as follows: EAGVAQSPRYKIIEKRQSVAFWCNPISGHATLYWYQQILGQGPKLLIQFQNNGVVDDSQLPKDRFSAERLKGVDSTLKIQPAKLEDSAVYLCASSFSVRSSYEQYFGPGTRLTVT.

The rearrangement joins TRBV18 to TRBJ2-7; D gene unclear. The CDR3 sequence is 11 residues long. V was pared by 6 bases and J by 5 bases, with 8 bases between. The germline CDR1 and CDR2 sequences are KGHSH and LQKENI. The CDR3 is CASSSFDEQYF. DNA for the CDR3: TGTGCCAGCTCCAGTTTCGACGAGCAGTACTTC.